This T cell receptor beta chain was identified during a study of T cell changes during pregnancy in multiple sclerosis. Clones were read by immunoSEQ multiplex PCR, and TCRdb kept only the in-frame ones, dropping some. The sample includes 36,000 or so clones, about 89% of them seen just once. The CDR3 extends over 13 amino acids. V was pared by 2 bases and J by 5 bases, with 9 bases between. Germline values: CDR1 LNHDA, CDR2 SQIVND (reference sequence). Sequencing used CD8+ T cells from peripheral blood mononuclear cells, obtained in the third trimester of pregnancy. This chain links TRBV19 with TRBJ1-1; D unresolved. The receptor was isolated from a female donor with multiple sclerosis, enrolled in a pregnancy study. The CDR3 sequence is CASSITSRTEAFF. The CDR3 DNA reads TGTGCCAGTAGTATAACCTCCCGGACTGAAGCTTTCTTT.